The clone carrying this TCR beta chain was seen more than once but under ten times. The antigen is not known. The sample comes from a study of T cells after yellow fever vaccination. Study-wide context: Preparation used SMART-Seq v4 Ultra Low Input for the low-cell-number fractions.

Germline CDR1 DFQATT, CDR2 SNEGSKA (reference sequence). Trimming stripped 6 bases from V and 11 bases from J, with 23 bases between. This CDR3 is 14 amino acids long. Overall study findings and caveats: Subsequent booster samples again held most clones from primary vaccination (nearly 98% CD4, about 86% CD8). FACS-sorted repertoires could contain abundant clonotypes contaminating from the bulk population.

For TCR, cDNA came from 5'RACE template switching, which added a universal primer site and UMIs. One entry per CDR3 protein, called by TCRdb with MiXCR from the 5' RACE reads. The sample holds hundreds of thousands of distinct CDR3 sequences, roughly an eighth seen once. The genes are TRBV20-1 and TRBJ1-5; the D gene is possibly TRBD1 (6 bases). The sample was PBMCs, taken on the day of the yellow fever booster vaccination. This sequence was found in a man aged 25 to 40 who received the YFV17D yellow fever vaccine. The CDR3 here is CSAPAGHGASAQHF. CDR3 in DNA: TGCAGTGCCCCGGCGGGACACGGCGCATCGGCCCAGCATTTT.